This entry lists 17 T cell receptor beta chains sequenced from one sample in a study of beta chain features in type 1 diabetes. The entirety of the isolated RNA underwent reverse transcription, so expressed TCRB transcripts were sequenced. TCRdb's table, derived via immunoSEQ multiplex PCR, lists solely in-frame clones and lacks some. The table has 150,000 to 190,000 clones, around 8% seen once. Sequenced material: central memory CD4+ T cells from blood. The receptors shown here come from a man aged 18-30 years in good health.

This clone was counted between two and nine times. The chain is built from TRBV9 and TRBJ2-3; TRBD2 matches 8 bases. The CDR3 runs to 15 residues. The V gene end was trimmed by 5 bases and the J gene end by 2 bases; junction bases not matched to a gene: 7. CDR1 is SGDLS and CDR2 is YYNGEE in the germline V gene. The CDR3 protein is CASSYSGASTDTQYF. CDR3 in DNA: TGTGCCAGCAGTTATAGCGGGGCCTCCACAGATACGCAGTATTTT.

There are many counts of this clone. The chain couples TRBV13 to TRBJ1-3, with unresolved D. Trimming shortened V by 0 bases and J by 0 bases, and 9 bases separated the two germline ends. This CDR3 has 16 amino acids. The germline gives CDR1 PRHDT, CDR2 FYEKMQ (reference sequence). The CDR3 sequence is CASSLGRVHSGNTIYF. In nucleotides, the CDR3 is TGTGCCAGCAGCTTAGGACGGGTTCACTCTGGAAACACCATATATTTT.

This clone appeared a few times. V is TRBV9 and J is TRBJ1-2, with 10 bases identical to TRBD1. CDR1 SGDLS and CDR2 YYNGEE come from the germline V gene. Germline trimming cut 3 bases from V and 4 bases from J; bases unmatched to any gene: 9. There are 16 residues in the CDR3. The CDR3 loop reads CASSATGTGVAYGYTF. The CDR3 region has the DNA TGTGCCAGCAGCGCCACCGGGACAGGGGTGGCCTATGGCTACACCTTC. Looking up the rest from reference TRBV9 and TRBJ1-2 gives the full variable domain: DSGVTQTPKHLITATGQRVTLRCSPRSGDLSVYWYQQSLDQGLQFLIQYYNGEERAKGNILERFSAQQFPDLHSELNLSSLELGDSALYFCASSATGTGVAYGYTFGSGTRLTVV.

The table lists this clone with many counts. This chain links TRBV13 with TRBJ2-7; D gene ambiguous. With 5 bases removed from V and 0 bases from J, the gap between germline ends came to 5 bases. Germline lookup yields CDR1 PRHDT and CDR2 FYEKMQ (reference sequence). The length of the CDR3 is 12 residues. CDR3 sequence (DNA): TGTGCCAGCAGCCGTAACTCCTACGAGCAGTACTTC. This sequence encodes CASSRNSYEQYF.

This clone was detected only a few times. A junction end diverges from the germline sequence, so it may reflect a read error. The rearrangement links TRBV7-2 to TRBJ2-5; D is perhaps TRBD1 (6 bases). There are 15 residues in the CDR3. Per germline, CDR1 SGHTA and CDR2 FQGNSA. CDR3 in amino acids: CASSAKTGRQGTQYF. The CDR3 region has the DNA TGTGCCAGCAGCGCCAAGACAGGAAGACAAGGGACCCAGTACTTC.

This clone was counted at least ten times. The chain couples TRBV11-1 to TRBJ2-7; 10 bases are shared with TRBD1. Looked up from germline, CDR1 is SGHAT and CDR2 is FQDESV (reference sequence). CDR3 length: 15 residues. V was clipped by 2 bases and J by 3 bases; unmatched bases: 4. This CDR3 is CASSLWGQGIYEQYF. CDR3 sequence (DNA): TGTGCCAGCAGCTTATGGGGACAGGGGATCTACGAGCAGTACTTC.

This clone was observed a few times. The J gene is TRBJ1-4, the V gene TRBV30; D might be TRBD1 (5 bases). V was clipped by 3 bases and J by 5 bases, with 7 bases between them. Looked up from germline, CDR1 is GTSNPN and CDR2 is SVGIG (reference sequence). The CDR3 is 12 amino acids. The CDR3 coding sequence is TGTGCCTGGAGACCAGGGAATGAAAAACTGTTTTTT. Translation gives CAWRPGNEKLFF.

The chain recombines TRBV28 with TRBJ2-2, with a tentative D call TRBD1 (5 bases). The CDR3 covers 13 residues. CDR1 is MDHEN and CDR2 is SYDVKM in the germline V gene. V was cut by 10 bases and J by 4 bases, with 13 bases left in between. The CDR3 sequence: CATRGSTTGELFF. In nucleotides, the CDR3 is TGTGCCACTAGGGGTTCTACCACCGGGGAGCTGTTTTTT.

This clone was seen many times. This chain joins TRBV9 and TRBJ2-7; TRBD1 is a possible D gene (5 bases). CDR3 length: 13 residues. Trimming shortened V by 4 bases and J by 4 bases, and 12 bases separated the two germline ends. The germline CDR1 and CDR2 sequences are SGDLS and YYNGEE. The CDR3 nucleotides read TGTGCCAGCAGCTCTTCCGACAGATACGAGCAGTACTTC. Translation gives CASSSSDRYEQYF.

This clone was observed a few times. V usage is TRBV19 and J usage is TRBJ1-2, with unresolved D. The CDR3 has 13 residues. V was trimmed by 6 bases and J by 2 bases, leaving 10 bases between them. Germline V gene lookup returns CDR1 LNHDA and CDR2 SQIVND (reference sequence). The CDR3 is CASRTDKNYGYTF. CDR3 sequence (DNA): TGTGCCAGTAGGACCGACAAGAACTATGGCTACACCTTC.

In its sample, this clone was seen a few times. The V and J genes are TRBV9 and TRBJ2-3; the match to TRBD2 covers 14 bases. J lost 0 bases, V lost 0 bases, and 6 bases had no gene match. The CDR3 loop spans 19 amino acids. The germline CDR1 and CDR2 sequences are SGDLS and YYNGEE. CDR3 bases: TGTGCCAGCAGCGTAGAGTTGGGACTAGCGGGGGCTAGCACAGATACGCAGTATTTT. Translation gives CASSVELGLAGASTDTQYF.

The chain employs TRBV5-1 and TRBJ2-2, with 12 bases fitting TRBD1. Losses at the gene ends were 6 bases for V and 7 bases for J; bases not matched to a gene: 7. The germline V gene has CDR1 SGHRS and CDR2 YFSETQ. The CDR3 is 15 amino acids. The CDR3: CASTPGQGASGELFF. The CDR3 DNA follows: TGCGCCAGCACCCCGGGACAGGGGGCGAGCGGGGAGCTGTTTTTT.

V and J are TRBV7-9 and TRBJ2-5, with 10 bases fitting TRBD2. Germline V gene lookup returns CDR1 SEHNR and CDR2 FQNEAQ (reference sequence). V gave up 1 base and J gave up 4 bases; unmatched junction bases: 6. The CDR3 is made up of 16 amino acids. The CDR3 is CASSLGIAGGSETQYF. Written as DNA, the CDR3 is TGTGCCAGCAGCTTAGGAATAGCGGGAGGCTCAGAGACCCAGTACTTC.

Only a few counts were recorded for this clone. The chain carries TRBV27 and TRBJ2-1, with D possibly TRBD1 on 6 matching bases. The V end was cut by 4 bases, the J end by 8 bases, with 18 bases between. CDR3 length: 15 amino acids. Per germline, CDR1 MNHEY and CDR2 SMNVEV (reference sequence). In DNA form, the CDR3 reads TGTGCCAGCAGTTCGACAGGTGGGGTTGGGTATGAGCAGTTCTTC. This codes for CASSSTGGVGYEQFF.

This clone was picked up a small number of times. The chain employs TRBV30 and TRBJ2-7; TRBD1 aligns across 8 bases. This CDR3 comprises 15 residues. The V gene's germline CDR1 is GTSNPN and CDR2 SVGIG (reference sequence). The trim removed 1 base at V and 2 bases at J, leaving 7 bases unmatched. The CDR3 is CAWSGGADRAYEQYF. DNA of the CDR3: TGTGCCTGGAGTGGGGGTGCGGACAGGGCCTACGAGCAGTACTTC.

The rearrangement joins TRBV5-1 to TRBJ1-2; D not certain. Germline CDR1 reads SGHRS; CDR2 reads YFSETQ. The CDR3 is 13 amino acids. V was shortened by 0 bases and J by 8 bases, with 11 bases between the two germline ends. The CDR3 loop reads CASSLVQAEGYTF. CDR3 nucleotide sequence: TGCGCCAGCAGCTTGGTCCAGGCAGAGGGCTACACCTTC.

This clone was observed a few times. This chain uses TRBV28 with TRBJ2-5, with TRBD1 matching 7 bases. After removal of 6 bases from V and 4 bases from J, the junction contained 14 bases not matched to a gene. The CDR3 has 16 residues. Germline lookup yields CDR1 MDHEN and CDR2 SYDVKM. This CDR3 reads CASSQAYQGGRETQYF. CDR3 sequence (DNA): TGTGCCAGCAGCCAGGCGTACCAAGGGGGCCGAGAGACCCAGTACTTC.